This T cell receptor (beta chain) stems from a study of CD4 T cells in relation to SARS-CoV-2 and coronaviruses listed by TCRdb under 2021. Background for the entire study: The ViraFEST assay cultured PBMCs with antigen for roughly nine days, then sequenced TCR beta CDR3s to find antigen-specific clonal expansions. Expansion assays from other donors in the study were sequenced with a different, Illumina-based TCR-beta assay. At the level of individual TCR clonotypes, the study measured memory CD4+ T cell crossreactivity between SARS-CoV-2 spike protein and common cold coronavirus spike proteins. The Adaptive Biotechnologies TCR-sequencing kit was used for samples from a few pre-COVID donors and for the naive versus memory experiments, whereas the other data were Illumina-based. Using patient-derived lymphoblastoid cell lines, the shared crossreactive spike epitopes were mapped to their HLA restriction. An HIV-1 Nef peptide pool or a culture without peptide was used as the negative reference condition.

Results the study describes overall, beyond this receptor: In around two thirds of donors, memory CD4+ clonotypes turned up that crossrecognized SARS-CoV-2 and at least one common cold coronavirus spike. Crossreactivity analysis centred on spike protein, so crossreactivity against other viral proteins was not assessed. Because no donor provided both pre-pandemic and post-infection samples, tracing the source of pre-existing responses was limited. The study was constrained by small numbers of patients and of tested TCRs. Compared with monoreactive clones, crossreactive clones had significantly weaker SARS-CoV-2-driven expansion, a result consistent with antigenic imprinting.

CD4+ T cells from unexposed donors were collected before the COVID-19 pandemic (2011-2018). Following 10 days of culture, the EasySep CD4+ T cell isolation kit was used to isolate CD4+ T cells. Unexposed donor CD4+ T cells were tested for reactivity to SARS-CoV-2 S and N and four common cold coronavirus spike pools, as cell number allowed. Each well held 1.5 million to 2.5 million PBMCs cultured in IMDM containing around 4.9% human AB serum and about 9.4 IU/ml IL-2. Half of the culture medium was replaced with fresh IL-2-containing medium on days 3 and 7. Each peptide culture condition was generally run in triplicate replicate wells. Leukapheresis product for the unexposed donors was purchased commercially. Ficoll-Paque PLUS gradient centrifugation was used to isolate PBMCs from leukapheresis product or whole blood. PBMCs were either used fresh in the expansion assay or cryopreserved at -140 degrees C. The QIAamp Micro DNA Kit was used to extract genomic DNA from the CD4+ T cells.

From cysteine to phenylalanine, the CDR3 is 13 amino acids long. Of all the DNA, just the CDR3 is kept, 39 bases in frame from base 1. Reading the germline V gene (reference sequence) gives CDR1 LNHDA and CDR2 SQIVND. Trimming takes 3 bases from V and 3 bases from J, and the germline ends sit 9 bases apart. Concerning this clone: No antigen is known for it. Base quality data are lacking; no much larger clone is found one base away.

Receptor amplification or capture employed the immunoSEQ multiplex PCR assay. For the original study's pipeline: During preprocessing, nonproductive sequences were discarded, as were any CDR3s that did not begin with C, did not end with F or W, or were shorter than 7 amino acids. Antigen-specific clonotypes were called with the MANAFEST web app on the basis of expansion relative to the reference and to other culture wells. A clone was considered positive if the clone showed significant expansion compared with the reference culture in 2 of 3 replicate wells at an FDR below 0.05. For a clone to be considered positive, significant expansion relative to all other tandem wells and an odds ratio above 5 were also required. Pairwise Levenshtein distance, computed with the stringdist R package after three terminal residues were trimmed from each end, was used as the measure of CDR3 homology. In its TCRdb copy, this immuneACCESS table keeps in-frame sequences only and misses some clones. Where compared with another copy, unresolved V genes explain less than half of these, and the others have no known cause. The D gene and trimming were derived from the DNA, and the V and J assignments and clone size from that table. The sample table records some 14,000 clones; over 60% of these occur just once. Clones ranked in the top ten supply about 25% of the sample.

What was sequenced was CD4+ T cells from PBMCs, cultured in vitro. This clonotype originated in a human donor in good health. The chain is encoded by TRBV19 joined to TRBJ2-7, with the D gene not confidently named. This receptor carries the CDR3 CASSMSQDYEQYF. The DNA is as follows: TGTGCCAGTAGTATGAGCCAGGACTACGAGCAGTACTTC.